This T cell receptor beta chain was captured by sequencing in a study of T-cell memory formation after mild COVID-19. Study-wide findings and caveats: The appearance of some responding clones in pre-infection memory suggested that cross-reactive memory joined.

TCRdb re-called the 5' RACE reads through MiXCR, storing one row per CDR3 protein. The table has approximately 150,000 distinct CDR3 sequences, 19% seen once. At least ten counts were recorded for this clonotype. Antigen specificity is unknown. The sample consisted of PBMCs or a T cell subset sorted from them (not recorded which). The TCR originated in an adult woman who had mild COVID-19 (a few samples of this study predate the infection). Cell type and time point are not known.

CDR3 residues: CASSLAGAQETQYF. Here the CDR3 DNA reads TGTGCCAGCAGCTTAGCAGGGGCCCAAGAGACCCAGTACTTC. This chain connects TRBV7-2 to TRBJ2-5; a weak D match, TRBD1 (5 bases). The CDR3 runs 14 residues. Per germline, CDR1 SGHTA and CDR2 FQGNSA. The V and J ends lost 0 bases and 1 base respectively, with 6 bases between them.